This is a list of T cell receptor beta chains from one sample in a study of human T cells and chemical hapten exposure. MiXCR, run by TCRdb on the RACE reads, gives a single entry per CDR3 protein. The table has around 76,000 distinct CDR3 sequences, 10% to 15% seen once. The starting material was whole blood, obtained in connection with sensitization to the hapten diphenylcyclopropenone (DPC). These receptors were obtained from a woman aged 60-75 years with alopecia areata. Some clones in this sample may be carry-over from other donors' samples. Each CDR3 is given with its conserved first and last residue. The order of the fields is D gene, V gene, CDR3 length, clone size, J gene, CDR3 DNA, CDR3 protein. A D gene is named only where the DNA matches it firmly. Not all rows give a size; the values are once, few, many and, for expanded clones, a class.

d_gene: TRBD2
v_gene: TRBV3-1
len: 16
abundance: -
j_gene: TRBJ2-3
CDR3nt: TGTGCCAGCAGCCAAGATAGCGGGGGGGCGCCAGATACGCAGTATTTT
CDR3aa: CASSQDSGGAPDTQYF

d_gene: -
v_gene: TRBV5-1
len: 15
abundance: many
j_gene: TRBJ1-2
CDR3nt: TGCGCCAGCAGCCCCGCGACCCCCACTAACTATGGCTACACCTTC
CDR3aa: CASSPATPTNYGYTF

d_gene: TRBD2
v_gene: TRBV4-2
len: 15
abundance: many
j_gene: TRBJ2-3
CDR3nt: TGTGCCAGCAGCCAAGAGGAGCGGGGGCTATATACGCAGTATTTT
CDR3aa: CASSQEERGLYTQYF

d_gene: -
v_gene: TRBV11-3
len: 11
abundance: -
j_gene: TRBJ2-1
CDR3nt: TGTGCCAGCAGAGGTTACAATGAGCAGTTCTTC
CDR3aa: CASRGYNEQFF

d_gene: TRBD1
v_gene: TRBV7-6
len: 15
abundance: many
j_gene: TRBJ2-7
CDR3nt: TGTGCCAGCAGCCTGCGGACAGGGGACTTCTACGAGCAGTACTTC
CDR3aa: CASSLRTGDFYEQYF

d_gene: -
v_gene: TRBV7-2
len: 15
abundance: few
j_gene: TRBJ1-2
CDR3nt: TGTGCCAGCAGACTTAGGTCTCAGGCCCAGGGGGGCTACACCTTC
CDR3aa: CASRLRSQAQGGYTF

d_gene: TRBD1
v_gene: TRBV18
len: 13
abundance: few
j_gene: TRBJ2-7
CDR3nt: TGTGCCAGCTCACCGGGGACAGCCTACGAGCAGTACTTC
CDR3aa: CASSPGTAYEQYF

d_gene: TRBD1
v_gene: TRBV20-1
len: 13
abundance: few
j_gene: TRBJ1-4
CDR3nt: TGCAGTGCTCCGGACAGGGTCGATGAAAAACTGTTTTTT
CDR3aa: CSAPDRVDEKLFF

d_gene: TRBD2
v_gene: TRBV3-1
len: 15
abundance: many
j_gene: TRBJ2-7
CDR3nt: TGTGCCAGCAGCCAAGTGAGCGGGGGTCCCTACGAGCAGTACTTC
CDR3aa: CASSQVSGGPYEQYF

d_gene: -
v_gene: TRBV29-1
len: 11
abundance: few
j_gene: TRBJ1-3
CDR3nt: TGCAGCATCCCATCAGGGGACACCATATATTTT
CDR3aa: CSIPSGDTIYF

d_gene: -
v_gene: TRBV27
len: 16
abundance: -
j_gene: TRBJ1-2
CDR3nt: TGTGCCAGCACCTCCCGTCCGGGTTTAGCTAACTATGGCTACACCTTC
CDR3aa: CASTSRPGLANYGYTF

d_gene: -
v_gene: TRBV3-1
len: 12
abundance: -
j_gene: TRBJ2-7
CDR3nt: TGTGCCAGCAGCCACGCGTCCTACGAGCAGTACTTC
CDR3aa: CASSHASYEQYF

d_gene: -
v_gene: TRBV10-3
len: 14
abundance: few
j_gene: TRBJ1-1
CDR3nt: TGTGCCATGGGGGCTGGCACAGAGAACACTGAAGCTTTCTTT
CDR3aa: CAMGAGTENTEAFF

d_gene: -
v_gene: TRBV11-2
len: 18
abundance: many
j_gene: TRBJ1-2
CDR3nt: TGTGCCAGCAGCTCCATCCAGCCTGGGGGGCAAGGTCGCTATGGCTACACCTTC
CDR3aa: CASSSIQPGGQGRYGYTF

d_gene: TRBD1
v_gene: TRBV6-5
len: 13
abundance: many
j_gene: TRBJ1-5
CDR3nt: TGTGCCAGCCGGGGACAGGGCTATCAGCCCCAGCATTTT
CDR3aa: CASRGQGYQPQHF

d_gene: -
v_gene: TRBV18
len: 16
abundance: -
j_gene: TRBJ2-5
CDR3nt: TGTGCCAGCTCACCACAGTATTGGGACGAGCAGGGGACCCAGTACTTC
CDR3aa: CASSPQYWDEQGTQYF

d_gene: TRBD1
v_gene: TRBV4-1
len: 14
abundance: few
j_gene: TRBJ1-2
CDR3nt: TGCGCCAGCAGCCAGACAGGGAACATCTATGGCTACACCTTC
CDR3aa: CASSQTGNIYGYTF

d_gene: TRBD1
v_gene: TRBV30
len: 14
abundance: few
j_gene: TRBJ1-2
CDR3nt: TGTGCCTGGATTCGGGACAGGGGGGTAGATGGCTACACCTTC
CDR3aa: CAWIRDRGVDGYTF

d_gene: TRBD2
v_gene: TRBV2
len: 14
abundance: many
j_gene: TRBJ2-2
CDR3nt: TGTGCCAGCAAGGGAGGGCTGAACACCGGGGAGCTGTTTTTT
CDR3aa: CASKGGLNTGELFF

d_gene: -
v_gene: TRBV5-4
len: 13
abundance: -
j_gene: TRBJ2-3
CDR3nt: TGTGCCAGCAGCTCCCCCTCTACAGATACGCAGTATTTT
CDR3aa: CASSSPSTDTQYF

d_gene: -
v_gene: TRBV5-1
len: 15
abundance: few
j_gene: TRBJ2-7
CDR3nt: TGCGCCAGCAGCTTGGATGGGACGGCTACCTACGAGCAGTACTTC
CDR3aa: CASSLDGTATYEQYF

d_gene: -
v_gene: TRBV5-1
len: 13
abundance: many
j_gene: TRBJ1-1
CDR3nt: TGCGCCAGCAGCGAACAGGGTTGGACTGAAGCTTTCTTT
CDR3aa: CASSEQGWTEAFF

d_gene: -
v_gene: TRBV18
len: 14
abundance: many
j_gene: TRBJ1-2
CDR3nt: TGTGCCAGCTCACTTGAGGGCTCCAACTATGGCTACACCTTC
CDR3aa: CASSLEGSNYGYTF

d_gene: -
v_gene: TRBV19
len: 15
abundance: -
j_gene: TRBJ1-2
CDR3nt: TGTGCCAGTAGTGAGTGGAACCGGGTGTTCTATGGCTACACCTTC
CDR3aa: CASSEWNRVFYGYTF

d_gene: -
v_gene: TRBV18
len: 16
abundance: many
j_gene: TRBJ1-4
CDR3nt: TGTGCCAGCTCACCACGGGAGTCTGCAACTAATGAAAAACTGTTTTTT
CDR3aa: CASSPRESATNEKLFF

d_gene: -
v_gene: TRBV20-1
len: 13
abundance: -
j_gene: TRBJ2-7
CDR3nt: TGCAGTGCTAGAGACAGGGCCCTCTACGAGCAGTACTTC
CDR3aa: CSARDRALYEQYF

d_gene: TRBD1
v_gene: TRBV10-1
len: 14
abundance: -
j_gene: TRBJ2-5
CDR3nt: TGCGCCAGCAGTACAGGACAGGAGGAAGAGACCCAGTACTTC
CDR3aa: CASSTGQEEETQYF

d_gene: -
v_gene: TRBV3-1
len: 18
abundance: few
j_gene: TRBJ2-1
CDR3nt: TGTGCCAGCAGCCAAGCGTCCGGGACTCCGAGCTCCTACAATGAGCAGTTCTTC
CDR3aa: CASSQASGTPSSYNEQFF

d_gene: -
v_gene: TRBV18
len: 15
abundance: -
j_gene: TRBJ2-7
CDR3nt: TGTGCCAGCTCACCACTAGACATAGCGGACACGATTCAGTACTTC
CDR3aa: CASSPLDIADTIQYF

d_gene: -
v_gene: TRBV29-1
len: 9
abundance: many
j_gene: TRBJ1-1
CDR3nt: TGCACCGCGGACAGCGGCGCTTTCTTT
CDR3aa: CTADSGAFF

d_gene: TRBD1
v_gene: TRBV7-9
len: 16
abundance: many
j_gene: TRBJ2-2
CDR3nt: TGTGCCAGCAGCATAACAGGGGCGCCGAACACCGGGGAGCTGTTTTTT
CDR3aa: CASSITGAPNTGELFF

d_gene: -
v_gene: TRBV7-2
len: 12
abundance: few
j_gene: TRBJ2-7
CDR3nt: TGTGCCAGCAGCTCTCAGGCCCTCGAGCAGTACTTC
CDR3aa: CASSSQALEQYF

d_gene: -
v_gene: TRBV19
len: 14
abundance: -
j_gene: TRBJ1-5
CDR3nt: TGTGCCAGTAGTATGGAGGACGTGAGTCAGCCCCAGCATTTT
CDR3aa: CASSMEDVSQPQHF

d_gene: -
v_gene: TRBV7-9
len: 18
abundance: many
j_gene: TRBJ1-6
CDR3nt: TGTGCCAGCAGCTTAGGTCCCCCGCGGCACTCCTATAATTCACCCCTCCACTTT
CDR3aa: CASSLGPPRHSYNSPLHF

d_gene: -
v_gene: TRBV6-1
len: 15
abundance: few
j_gene: TRBJ1-6
CDR3nt: TGTGCCAGCAGTGCGTACTTCAAAGGGAGTTCACCCCTCCACTTT
CDR3aa: CASSAYFKGSSPLHF

d_gene: -
v_gene: TRBV20-1
len: 11
abundance: few
j_gene: TRBJ1-2
CDR3nt: TGCAGTGGCTTACATTACTATGGCTACACCTTC
CDR3aa: CSGLHYYGYTF

d_gene: -
v_gene: TRBV20-1
len: 14
abundance: -
j_gene: TRBJ2-1
CDR3nt: TGCAGTGCCAGACTGGGCCAGCTAGCCCCGAAGCAGTTCTTC
CDR3aa: CSARLGQLAPKQFF

d_gene: -
v_gene: TRBV5-4
len: 15
abundance: -
j_gene: TRBJ1-2
CDR3nt: TGTGCCAGCAGCTTGTCCACAGGGCGGGACTATGGCTACACCTTC
CDR3aa: CASSLSTGRDYGYTF

d_gene: -
v_gene: TRBV5-3
len: 15
abundance: few
j_gene: TRBJ1-1
CDR3nt: TGTGCCAGAAGCTTTAGTACAGGGAGGAACACTGAAGCTTTCTTT
CDR3aa: CARSFSTGRNTEAFF

d_gene: -
v_gene: TRBV7-8
len: 16
abundance: many
j_gene: TRBJ1-3
CDR3nt: TGTGCCAGCAGCTTAGCGAGGCCCCAGGGAAGAAACACCATATATTTT
CDR3aa: CASSLARPQGRNTIYF

d_gene: -
v_gene: TRBV9
len: 15
abundance: -
j_gene: TRBJ2-3
CDR3nt: TGTGCCAGCAGCGTAGCTGGGGATCGGACAGATACGCAGTATTTT
CDR3aa: CASSVAGDRTDTQYF

d_gene: -
v_gene: TRBV11-2
len: 15
abundance: many
j_gene: TRBJ2-1
CDR3nt: TGTGCCAGCAGCTTACAGTTCAGCTCCTACAATGAGCAGTTCTTC
CDR3aa: CASSLQFSSYNEQFF

d_gene: TRBD2
v_gene: TRBV20-1
len: 17
abundance: -
j_gene: TRBJ2-3
CDR3nt: TGCAGTGCTAGAGAGTGGCTAGCGGGGGCTTACACAGATACGCAGTATTTT
CDR3aa: CSAREWLAGAYTDTQYF

d_gene: -
v_gene: TRBV6-6
len: 17
abundance: -
j_gene: TRBJ2-2
CDR3nt: TGTGCCAGCAGTTACTCACAGAACAGCGCGAACACCGGGGAGCTGTTTTTT
CDR3aa: CASSYSQNSANTGELFF

d_gene: -
v_gene: TRBV18
len: 16
abundance: few
j_gene: TRBJ1-2
CDR3nt: TGTGCCAGCTCACCTTACGGGACACCGGCTAACTATGGCTACACCTTC
CDR3aa: CASSPYGTPANYGYTF

d_gene: -
v_gene: TRBV29-1
len: 14
abundance: -
j_gene: TRBJ1-1
CDR3nt: TGCAGCGTTGTTGGCAGGGTGGGGAACACTGAAGCTTTCTTT
CDR3aa: CSVVGRVGNTEAFF